This T cell receptor (beta chain) was retrieved from a study of blood T cell repertoires in COVID-19. For the study at large: Acute and convalescent COVID-19 samples came from the United States, Italy and Spain. Nucleic acid was either cDNA or gDNA, and it came from T cells, B-cell-depleted T cells, or PBMCs.

V was pared by 6 bases and J by 5 bases, with 20 bases of the junction left unmatched. CDR1 is MDHEN, CDR2 SYDVKM, per germline. The CDR3 extends over 18 amino acids. Authors' processing steps: Nucleated cell counts were estimated from reference gene primer amplification. Assay used: immunoSEQ multiplex PCR; TCRdb lists only in-frame clones, some missing. Clone size and V and J calls were adopted from that table, with D and trimming inferred from the DNA. Among more than 150,000 clones listed, roughly nine tenths were seen once. This receptor was taken from a man in his 70s with active or convalescent COVID-19. The sequencing input was peripheral blood. The V and J genes are TRBV28 and TRBJ2-5; 8 bases match TRBD2. The CDR3 coding sequence is TGTGCCAGCAGAAGGCCCAACGGGAGCGGGAGTCGAAGTGAGACCCAGTACTTC. Its protein product is CASRRPNGSGSRSETQYF.